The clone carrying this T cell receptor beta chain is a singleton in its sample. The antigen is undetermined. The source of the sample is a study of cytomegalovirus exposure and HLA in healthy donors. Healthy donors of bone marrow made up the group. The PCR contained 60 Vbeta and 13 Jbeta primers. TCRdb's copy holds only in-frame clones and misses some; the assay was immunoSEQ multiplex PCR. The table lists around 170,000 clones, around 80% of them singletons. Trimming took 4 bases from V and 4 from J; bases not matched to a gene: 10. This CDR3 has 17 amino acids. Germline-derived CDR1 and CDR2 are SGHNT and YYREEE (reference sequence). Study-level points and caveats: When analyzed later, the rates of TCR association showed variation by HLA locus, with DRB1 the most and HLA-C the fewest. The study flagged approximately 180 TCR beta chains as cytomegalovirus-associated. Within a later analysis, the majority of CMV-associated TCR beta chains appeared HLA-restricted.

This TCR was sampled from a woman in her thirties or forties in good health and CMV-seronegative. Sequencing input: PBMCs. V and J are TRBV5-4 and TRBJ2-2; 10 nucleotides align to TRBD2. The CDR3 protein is CASSPAIAGGSTGELFF. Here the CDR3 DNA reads TGTGCCAGCAGCCCGGCCATAGCGGGGGGAAGCACCGGGGAGCTGTTTTTT.